The following is a T cell receptor (beta chain) sequence with its context. Its antigen is currently not known. Per-base quality was not reported, and no clone a single base away is much larger than it. These data originate in a study of blood T cell repertoires in COVID-19 (dated by TCRdb to between 2020 and 2021). Concerning the study at large: The collaborator samples originated in the United States, Italy and Spain and spanned the acute and convalescent phases of COVID-19. The repertoires were released in a freely available public database intended as a resource for research on the immune response to SARS-CoV-2. Deeply sampled blood TCRbeta repertoires from subjects exposed to, actively infected with, or recovered from COVID-19 were included in the dataset. HLA class I and class II types, where available, came from metadata supplied by the sample provider rather than from assay-based typing. The samples were drawn from the first 160 participants of the ongoing ImmuneRACE study and from 1,254 subjects provided by 6 global collaborators. The material from the prospective study consisted of cDNA or gDNA derived from T cells, B-cell-depleted T cells, or PBMCs. Sample metadata almost always included a de-identified subject ID, COVID-19 status, age in years and sex.

Another Seattle source contributed samples from volunteer blood donors who had recovered from COVID-19. Each collaborating institution followed its own protocols to collect whole blood in K2EDTA tubes. For TCRbeta analysis, collaborators shipped samples as frozen whole blood, isolated PBMCs, or DNA extracted from either of those sample types. TCRbeta CDR3 regions were amplified from genomic DNA using the immunoSEQ Assay, a bias-controlled multiplex PCR. On the authors' methods: The number of nucleated cells in each sample was estimated from the amplification of reference gene primers within the assay. Sequence reads were collapsed and filtered to measure the absolute abundance of every unique TCRbeta CDR3 rearrangement. For each sample, productive Simpson clonality was calculated as the square root of Simpson's diversity index over productive rearrangements. As stored in TCRdb, this immuneACCESS dataset retains in-frame rearrangements with V and J assigned. A fraction of the clones does not appear; measured against another copy, unresolved V genes explain less than half of the discrepancy, and the remainder lacks a known reason. V and J calls and clone size are those listed in that table; D and trimming were worked out from the DNA. The sample records 120,000 or so clones, around 82% of which are singletons. The ten largest clones add up to around 12% of the sample.

Paper-wide results and their limitations: The amount of clinical and demographic metadata varied by source and participant and was provided uncurated.

Specimen: peripheral blood. This TCR was recovered from a woman aged 25 to 39 who had recovered from COVID-19.

The CDR3 has the sequence CASSYSRAPRSDGYTF. The sequence in DNA is TGTGCCAGCAGTTACTCTCGTGCCCCACGGTCGGATGGCTACACCTTC. The rearrangement combines TRBV6-5 with TRBJ1-2; the D gene is not confidently resolved. The V end loses 0 bases and the J end loses 6 bases, and a stretch of 17 bases separates them. CDR1 MNHEY and CDR2 SVGAGI were looked up in the germline V gene. The CDR3 starts with the cysteine, ends with the phenylalanine, and has 16 residues. Kept here is only the CDR3 DNA, which spans 48 bases and is read in frame from base 1.